This T cell receptor (beta chain) was sequenced in a study of OX40 agonist ivuxolimab in advanced cancers. Turning to the study itself: An agonistic human IgG2 monoclonal antibody against OX40 (CD134) was given.

The J segment lost 7 bases and the V segment lost 3 bases, leaving 12 bases of the junction unmatched. Germline CDR1 is SGHRS and CDR2 is YFSETQ. The CDR3 covers 17 residues. Clones were sequenced by immunoSEQ multiplex PCR, and TCRdb holds only the in-frame ones, with some missing. This sample has some 86,000 clones, with roughly 87% found just once. The J gene is TRBJ2-3, the V gene TRBV5-1; TRBD1 agrees at 12 bases. This clonotype was obtained from an adult with an advanced solid tumor such as melanoma, head and neck, liver or kidney cancer. Material: CD4+ or CD8+ T cells sorted from blood, obtained in a trial of the OX40 agonist ivuxolimab. This CDR3 is CASSSPKGTGGGNTQYF. As DNA, the CDR3 is TGCGCCAGCAGCTCACCCAAAGGGACAGGGGGCGGAAATACGCAGTATTTT.